This T cell receptor (beta chain) was profiled in a study of cytomegalovirus exposure and HLA in healthy donors. Study at large: A prior study identified over 100 million unique TCR beta sequences from 150 million to 200 million T cells. Findings and caveats of the study: One cluster of highly shared sequence variants probably arose as a sequencing artifact. What a later analysis showed was that several of the most significant clusters appeared linked to common viral pathogens. For most TCR sequences rarity was the rule, although some public TCRs occurred in many donors.

As for this clone: Its matching antigen is unknown.

It was with 60 Vbeta and 13 Jbeta primers that the PCR ran. Profiled with immunoSEQ multiplex PCR; TCRdb holds only in-frame clones, not every one. There are roughly 84,000 clones in the sample; around 85% occur only once, and around 15% lies in the top ten. J was trimmed by 5 bases and V by 0 bases; bases with no gene match: 12. From germline, CDR1 is SGHRS and CDR2 YFSETQ. This CDR3 comprises 17 residues. The V gene is TRBV5-1, the J gene TRBJ2-7, with 9 bases fitting TRBD1. Sequenced: PBMCs. This TCR derives from a human donor in good health. CDR3 nucleotides: TGCGCCAGCAGCTTGGGCCCCACCGGACAGGGGAGTAACGAGCAGTACTTC. This gives the protein CASSLGPTGQGSNEQYF.